Each of the 2 T cell receptor beta chains below was sequenced from the same sample in a study of blood T cell repertoires in COVID-19. Measured with immunoSEQ multiplex PCR; TCRdb has only the in-frame clones, and not every one. The data show approximately 35,000 clones, about 90% seen once. The sequencing input was peripheral blood. The receptors originated from a human donor with active COVID-19. The donor label of this sample is uncertain.

CDR3 residues: CASSSSSGASYNEQFF. The CDR3 coding sequence is TGTGCCAGCAGCTCATCTAGCGGGGCTTCCTACAATGAGCAGTTCTTC. The J gene is TRBJ2-1, the V gene TRBV9, with 9 bases identical to TRBD2. J was trimmed by 1 base and V by 4 bases; bases with no gene match: 6. Germline V gene lookup returns CDR1 SGDLS and CDR2 YYNGEE. The CDR3 spans 16 residues.

The chain is built from TRBV20-1 and TRBJ2-1; 10 bases line up with TRBD2. With V trimmed by 5 bases and J by 14 bases, 6 bases remained unmatched. Germline assignment: CDR1 DFQATT and CDR2 SNEGSKA (reference sequence). The CDR3 sequence is 11 residues long. CDR3 DNA sequence: TGCAGTGCTCGAGCGGGAGGGGAGGAGTTCTTC. Translation gives CSARAGGEEFF.